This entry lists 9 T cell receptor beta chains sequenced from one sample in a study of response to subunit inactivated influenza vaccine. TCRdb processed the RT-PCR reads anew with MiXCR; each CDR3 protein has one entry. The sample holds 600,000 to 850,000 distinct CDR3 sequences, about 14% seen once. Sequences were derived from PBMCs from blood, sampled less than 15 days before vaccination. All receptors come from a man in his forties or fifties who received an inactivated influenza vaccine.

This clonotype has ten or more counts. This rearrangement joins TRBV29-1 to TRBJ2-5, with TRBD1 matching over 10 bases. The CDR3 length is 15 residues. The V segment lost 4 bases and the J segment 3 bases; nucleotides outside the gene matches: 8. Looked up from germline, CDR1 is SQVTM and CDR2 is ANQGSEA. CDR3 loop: CSVAPSGTGEETQYF. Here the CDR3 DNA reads TGCAGCGTTGCCCCATCCGGGACAGGGGAAGAGACCCAGTACTTC.

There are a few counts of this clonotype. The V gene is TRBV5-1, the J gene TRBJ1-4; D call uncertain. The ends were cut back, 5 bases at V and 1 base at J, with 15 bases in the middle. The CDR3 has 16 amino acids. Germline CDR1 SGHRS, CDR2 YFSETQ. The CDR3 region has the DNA TGCGCCAGCAGGCCTGGGAATGTTGGAACTAATGAAAAACTGTTTTTT. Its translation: CASRPGNVGTNEKLFF.

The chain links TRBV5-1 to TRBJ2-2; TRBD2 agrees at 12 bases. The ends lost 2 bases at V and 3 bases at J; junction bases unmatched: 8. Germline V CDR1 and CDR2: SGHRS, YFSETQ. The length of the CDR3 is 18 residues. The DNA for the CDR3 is TGCGCCAGCAGCTTTAGACTAGCGGGAGAAAGGTACACCGGGGAGCTGTTTTTT. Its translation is CASSFRLAGERYTGELFF.

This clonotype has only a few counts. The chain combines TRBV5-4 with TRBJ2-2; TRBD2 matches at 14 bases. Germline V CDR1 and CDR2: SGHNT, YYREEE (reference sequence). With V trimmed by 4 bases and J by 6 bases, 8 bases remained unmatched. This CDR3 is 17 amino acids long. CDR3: CASSRSGLAGVAGELFF. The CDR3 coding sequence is TGTGCCAGCAGCAGATCGGGACTAGCGGGAGTTGCCGGGGAGCTGTTTTTT.

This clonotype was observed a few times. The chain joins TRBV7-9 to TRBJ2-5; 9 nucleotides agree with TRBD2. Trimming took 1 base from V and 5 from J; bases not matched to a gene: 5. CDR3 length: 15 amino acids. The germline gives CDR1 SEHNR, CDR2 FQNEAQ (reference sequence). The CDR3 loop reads CASSLERGEDETQYF. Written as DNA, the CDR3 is TGTGCCAGCAGCTTAGAGCGGGGGGAGGATGAGACCCAGTACTTC. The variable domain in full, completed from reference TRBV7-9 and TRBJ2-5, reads DTGVSQNPRHKITKRGQNVTFRCDPISEHNRLYWYRQTLGQGPEFLTYFQNEAQLEKSRLLSDRFSAERPKGSFSTLEIQRTEQGDSAMYLCASSLERGEDETQYFGPGTRLLVL.

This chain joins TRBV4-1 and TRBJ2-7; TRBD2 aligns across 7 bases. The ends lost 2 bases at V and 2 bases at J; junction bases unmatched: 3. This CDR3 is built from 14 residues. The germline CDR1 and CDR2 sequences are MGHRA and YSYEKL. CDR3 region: CASSQQGGTYEQYF. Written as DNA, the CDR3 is TGCGCCAGCAGCCAACAGGGAGGGACCTACGAGCAGTACTTC.

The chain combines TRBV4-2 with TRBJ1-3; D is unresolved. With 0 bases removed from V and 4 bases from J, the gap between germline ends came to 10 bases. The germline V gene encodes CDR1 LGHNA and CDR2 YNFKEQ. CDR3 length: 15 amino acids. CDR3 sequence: CASSQDWGTGNTIYF. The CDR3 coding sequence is TGTGCCAGCAGCCAAGATTGGGGAACAGGAAACACCATATATTTT.

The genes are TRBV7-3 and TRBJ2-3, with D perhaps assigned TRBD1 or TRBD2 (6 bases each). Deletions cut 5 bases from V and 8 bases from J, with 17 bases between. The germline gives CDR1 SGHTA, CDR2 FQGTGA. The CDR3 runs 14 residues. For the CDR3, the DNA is TGTGCCAGCAGCCTAAACCCGGGGGCGGGTACGCAGTATTTT. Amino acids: CASSLNPGAGTQYF.

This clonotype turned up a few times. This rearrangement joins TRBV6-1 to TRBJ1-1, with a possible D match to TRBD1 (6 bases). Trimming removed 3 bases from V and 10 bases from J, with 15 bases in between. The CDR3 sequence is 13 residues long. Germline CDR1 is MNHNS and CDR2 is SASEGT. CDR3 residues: CASSETGRRLAFF. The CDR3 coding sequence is TGTGCCAGCAGTGAGACAGGCCGGAGGTTAGCTTTCTTT.